The present T cell receptor (beta chain) was sequenced within a study of T cells after yellow fever vaccination (dated by TCRdb to between 2018 and 2020). Context from the whole study: The SMART-Seq v4 Ultra Low Input RNA kit was used to prepare libraries from fractions with low cell numbers. Bulk TCR alpha and beta repertoires were sequenced longitudinally to track T-cell clones before and after primary and booster YFV17D yellow fever vaccination. Two healthy male donors made up the cohort, one aged 18 to 29 years and the other aged 30 to 39 years. Bulk PBMC replicates and cell subsets were isolated from blood drawn at multiple timepoints before and after both primary and secondary immunization.

The meaning of the sample's treatment or condition label: live attenuated yellow fever vaccine strain. A standard Ficoll-Paque protocol was used to isolate PBMCs from peripheral blood. CD4 and CD8 T-cell fractions were isolated with Dynabeads CD4 and CD8 positive selection kits. TriZol was used to extract RNA from bulk PBMCs, CD4 and CD8 fractions, and dextramer-positive and dextramer-negative fractions. The sample holds a few counts of this clonotype. The clone's antigen remains unknown. No base quality information exists; no much larger clone differs at one position. The CDR3 measures 14 amino acids from cysteine to phenylalanine. Of all the DNA, just the CDR3 is kept, 42 bases in frame from base 1. Deletion took 3 bases off V and 4 bases off J, with a span of 11 bases between the germline ends. Via the germline V gene, CDR1 is KGHDR and CDR2 SFDVKD. TCR cDNA was made using 5'RACE template switching, a step that added a universal primer site and unique molecular identifiers. Priming of cDNA synthesis was performed from both the TCR alpha and TCR beta constant segments. Library amplification used two PCR steps, and the second PCR step added sample barcodes and sequencing adapters. Libraries were sequenced on Illumina HiSeq 2500 (2x100 bp) or NovaSeq (2x150 bp). Processing in the source paper ran as follows. Demultiplexing of reads and collapsing into UMI consensus sequences were performed with MIGEC, and V(D)J alignment was carried out with MiXCR. Vaccine-responding clonotypes were defined with edgeR using replicate PBMC samples, requiring FDR below 0.01 and a log2 fold change above 5 up to day 15. Bulk clonotypes were assigned CD4 or CD8 identity according to which sequenced CD4 or CD8 repertoire held them at higher abundance. The public reads were quality trimmed at Q25 with fastp and then assembled into clones with MiXCR by TCRdb, keeping productive beta chains. Each entry merges the rows of one CDR3 protein and shows their most common DNA and genes. The V and J calls follow TCRdb's processing rather than the paper's. The sample records 200,000 to 300,000 distinct CDR3 sequences, 13% of which are singletons. Roughly 0.5% of the sample comes from the top ten.

Broad study findings and their caveats: After the booster, most clones that had expanded after primary vaccination were detected again (around 97% of CD4 and more than 80% of CD8), suggesting broad maintenance of memory. Compared with the primary T-cell response, the secondary T-cell response was faster but weaker, reaching its peak on day 5 rather than on day 15. FACS-sorted repertoires could contain abundant contaminating clonotypes from the bulk population, so computational filtering was required. Because the study included only two donors, the extent to which the findings can be generalized is limited. A small share of clonotypes was detected in both CD4 and CD8 compartments, with the overlap likely arising from convergent recombination.

The TCR originated in a man aged 25-45 years who received the YFV17D yellow fever vaccine. The rearrangement combines TRBV24-1 with TRBJ1-2; the D segment cannot be called with confidence. Specimen: CD4+ T cells sorted from PBMCs, collected 45 days after the yellow fever booster vaccination. For the CDR3, the sequence is CATSDQTTSYGYTF. The DNA is as follows: TGTGCCACCAGTGATCAGACGACTAGCTATGGCTACACCTTC.